The entry below gives a single TCR beta chain sequence along with its context. Its antigen is not known. PCR employed 60 Vbeta and 13 Jbeta primers. Sequenced by immunoSEQ multiplex PCR; TCRdb stores in-frame clones only, minus some. The table lists some 140,000 clones, approximately 80% of them singletons. V lost 1 base, J lost 0 bases, and 4 bases stayed unmatched. The CDR3 has 18 amino acids. Germline V gene sequence: CDR1 KGHSH, CDR2 LQKENI. This entry belongs to a study of cytomegalovirus exposure and HLA in healthy donors. Study outcomes and limitations: Cytomegalovirus-associated TCR beta chains were listed, numbering roughly 150.

The source of this sequence is a man aged 25-40 years in good health and CMV-seronegative. Sample: PBMCs. The chain carries TRBV18 and TRBJ2-1, with 12 nucleotides matching TRBD2. CDR3 sequence: CASSPRLAGAGSYNEQFF. The CDR3 DNA is TGTGCCAGCTCACCACGACTAGCGGGAGCGGGCTCCTACAATGAGCAGTTCTTC.